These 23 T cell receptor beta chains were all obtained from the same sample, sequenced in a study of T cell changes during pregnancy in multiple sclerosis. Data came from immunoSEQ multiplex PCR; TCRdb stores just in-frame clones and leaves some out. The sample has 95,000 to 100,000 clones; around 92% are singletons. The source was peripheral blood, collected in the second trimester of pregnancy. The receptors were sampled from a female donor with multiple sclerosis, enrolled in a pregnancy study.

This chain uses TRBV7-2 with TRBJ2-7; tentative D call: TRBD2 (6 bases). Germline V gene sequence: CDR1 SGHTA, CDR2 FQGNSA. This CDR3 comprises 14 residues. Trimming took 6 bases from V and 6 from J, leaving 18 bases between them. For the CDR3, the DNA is TGTGCCAGCAGTATCCCGGGACTTCCCACCGAGCAGTACTTC. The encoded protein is CASSIPGLPTEQYF.

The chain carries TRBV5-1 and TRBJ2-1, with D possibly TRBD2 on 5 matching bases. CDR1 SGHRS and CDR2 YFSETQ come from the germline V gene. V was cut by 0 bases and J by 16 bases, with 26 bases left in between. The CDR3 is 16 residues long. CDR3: CASSLAQWESFPRGFF. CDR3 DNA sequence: TGCGCCAGCAGCTTGGCACAGTGGGAGAGTTTCCCCCGCGGTTTCTTC.

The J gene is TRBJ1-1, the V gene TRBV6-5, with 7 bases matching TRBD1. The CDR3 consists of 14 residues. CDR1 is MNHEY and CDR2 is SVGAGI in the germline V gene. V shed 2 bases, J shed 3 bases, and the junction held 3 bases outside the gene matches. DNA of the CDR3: TGTGCCAGCAGTTACACAGGACAGGACACTGAAGCTTTCTTT. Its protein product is CASSYTGQDTEAFF.

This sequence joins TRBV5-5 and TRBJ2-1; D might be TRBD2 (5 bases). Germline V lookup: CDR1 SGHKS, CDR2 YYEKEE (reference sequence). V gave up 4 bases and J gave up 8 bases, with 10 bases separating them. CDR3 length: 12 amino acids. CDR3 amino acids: CASSTGLYEQFF. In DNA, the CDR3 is TGTGCCAGCAGCACGGGGTTGTATGAGCAGTTCTTC. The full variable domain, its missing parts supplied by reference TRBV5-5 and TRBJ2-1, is DAGVTQSPTHLIKTRGQQVTLRCSPISGHKSVSWYQQVLGQGPQFIFQYYEKEERGRGNFPDRFSARQFPNYSSELNVNALLLGDSALYLCASSTGLYEQFFGPGTRLTVL.

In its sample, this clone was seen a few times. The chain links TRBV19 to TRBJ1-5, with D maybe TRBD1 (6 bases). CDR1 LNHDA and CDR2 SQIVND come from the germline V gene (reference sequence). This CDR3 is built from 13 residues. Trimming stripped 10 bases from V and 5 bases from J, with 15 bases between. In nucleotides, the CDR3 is TGTGCCACAGCAGGGGTGTCGTATCAGCCCCAGCATTTT. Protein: CATAGVSYQPQHF.

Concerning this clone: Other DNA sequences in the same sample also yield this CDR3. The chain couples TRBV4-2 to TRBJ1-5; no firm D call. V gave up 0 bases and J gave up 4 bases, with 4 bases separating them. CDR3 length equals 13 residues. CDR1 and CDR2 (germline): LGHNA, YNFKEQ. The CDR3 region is CASSQDSNQPQHF. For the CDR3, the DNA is TGTGCCAGCAGCCAAGATAGTAATCAGCCCCAGCATTTT.

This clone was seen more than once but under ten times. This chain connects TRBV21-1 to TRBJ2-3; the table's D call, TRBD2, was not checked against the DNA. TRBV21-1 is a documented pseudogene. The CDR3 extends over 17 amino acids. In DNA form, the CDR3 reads TGTGCCAGCACTGTACGAGAGGAGGGTTTAACCACAGATACGCAGTATTTT. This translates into CASTVREEGLTTDTQYF.

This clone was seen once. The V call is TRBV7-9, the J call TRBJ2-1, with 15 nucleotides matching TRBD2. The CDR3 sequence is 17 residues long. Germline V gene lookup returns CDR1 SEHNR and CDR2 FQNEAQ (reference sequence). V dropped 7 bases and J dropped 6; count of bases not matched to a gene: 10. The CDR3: CASTDTRTSGRVNEQFF. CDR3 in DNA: TGTGCCAGCACCGATACGAGGACTAGCGGGAGGGTCAATGAGCAGTTCTTC.

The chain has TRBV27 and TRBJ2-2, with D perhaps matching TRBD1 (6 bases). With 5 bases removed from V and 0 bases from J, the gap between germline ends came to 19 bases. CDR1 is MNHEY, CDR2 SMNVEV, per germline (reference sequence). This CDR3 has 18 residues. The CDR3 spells CASSGGQRSFANTGELFF. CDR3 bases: TGTGCCAGCAGTGGCGGACAGAGATCATTCGCGAACACCGGGGAGCTGTTTTTT.

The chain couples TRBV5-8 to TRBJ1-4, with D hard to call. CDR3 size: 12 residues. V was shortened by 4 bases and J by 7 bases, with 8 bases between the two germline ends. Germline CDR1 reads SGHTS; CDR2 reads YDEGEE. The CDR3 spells CASSTRGEKLFF. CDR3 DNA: TGTGCCAGCAGCACCCGGGGTGAAAAACTGTTTTTT. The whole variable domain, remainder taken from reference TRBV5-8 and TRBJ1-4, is EAGVTQSPTHLIKTRGQQATLRCSPISGHTSVYWYQQALGLGLQFLLWYDEGEERNRGNFPPRFSGRQFPNYSSELNVNALELEDSALYLCASSTRGEKLFFGSGTQLSVL.

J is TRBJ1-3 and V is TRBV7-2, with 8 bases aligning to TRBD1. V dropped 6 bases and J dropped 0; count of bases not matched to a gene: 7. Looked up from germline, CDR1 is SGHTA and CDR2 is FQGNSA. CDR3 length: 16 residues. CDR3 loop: CASSRQGTSSGNTIYF. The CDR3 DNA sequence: TGTGCCAGCAGTCGACAGGGGACTTCCTCTGGAAACACCATATATTTT.

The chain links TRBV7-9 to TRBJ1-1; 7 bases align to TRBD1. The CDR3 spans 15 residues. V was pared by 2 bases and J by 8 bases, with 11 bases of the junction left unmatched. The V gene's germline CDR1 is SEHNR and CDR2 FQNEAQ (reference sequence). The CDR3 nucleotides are TGTGCCAGCAGCTTAACCCAAGGCATGGACAGGGAAGCTTTCTTT. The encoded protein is CASSLTQGMDREAFF.

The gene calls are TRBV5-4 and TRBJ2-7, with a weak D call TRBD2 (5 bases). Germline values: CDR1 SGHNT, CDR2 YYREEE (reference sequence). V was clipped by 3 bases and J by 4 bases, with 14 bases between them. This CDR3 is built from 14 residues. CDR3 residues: CASSYGDGNYEQYF. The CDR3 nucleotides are TGTGCCAGCAGCTACGGGGATGGTAATTACGAGCAGTACTTC. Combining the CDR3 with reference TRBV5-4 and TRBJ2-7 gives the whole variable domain ETGVTQSPTHLIKTRGQQVTLRCSSQSGHNTVSWYQQALGQGPQFIFQYYREEENGRGNFPPRFSGLQFPNYSSELNVNALELDDSALYLCASSYGDGNYEQYFGPGTRLTVT.

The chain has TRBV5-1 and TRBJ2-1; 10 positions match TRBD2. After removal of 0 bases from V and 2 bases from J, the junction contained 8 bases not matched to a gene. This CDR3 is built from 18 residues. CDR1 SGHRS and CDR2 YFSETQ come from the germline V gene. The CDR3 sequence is CASSLAWTSGQTYNEQFF. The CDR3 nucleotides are TGCGCCAGCAGCTTGGCCTGGACTAGCGGACAAACCTACAATGAGCAGTTCTTC.

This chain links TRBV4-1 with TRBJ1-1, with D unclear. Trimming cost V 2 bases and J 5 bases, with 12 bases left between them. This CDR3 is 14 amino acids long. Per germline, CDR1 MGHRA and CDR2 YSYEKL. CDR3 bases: TGCGCCAGCAGCCAACACCCTTCGGGGACTGAAGCTTTCTTT. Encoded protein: CASSQHPSGTEAFF.

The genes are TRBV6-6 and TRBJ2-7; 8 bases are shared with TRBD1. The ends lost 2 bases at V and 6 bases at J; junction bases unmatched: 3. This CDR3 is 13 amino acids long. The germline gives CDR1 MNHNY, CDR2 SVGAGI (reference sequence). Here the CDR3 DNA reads TGTGCCAGCAGTTACCCCAGGGGGCGCGAGCAGTACTTC. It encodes CASSYPRGREQYF.

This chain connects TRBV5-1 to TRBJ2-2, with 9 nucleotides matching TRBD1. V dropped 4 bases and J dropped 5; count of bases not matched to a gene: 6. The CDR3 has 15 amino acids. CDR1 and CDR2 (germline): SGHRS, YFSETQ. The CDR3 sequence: CASSLGQGKTGELFF. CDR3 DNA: TGCGCCAGCAGCCTCGGACAGGGGAAAACCGGGGAGCTGTTTTTT. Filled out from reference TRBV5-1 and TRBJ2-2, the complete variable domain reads KAGVTQTPRYLIKTRGQQVTLSCSPISGHRSVSWYQQTPGQGLQFLFEYFSETQRNKGNFPGRFSGRQFSNSRSEMNVSTLELGDSALYLCASSLGQGKTGELFFGEGSRLTVL.

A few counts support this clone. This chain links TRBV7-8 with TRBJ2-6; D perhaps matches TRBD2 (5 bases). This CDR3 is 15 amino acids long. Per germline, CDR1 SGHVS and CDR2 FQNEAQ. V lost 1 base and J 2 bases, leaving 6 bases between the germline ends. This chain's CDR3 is CASSLGAAGANVLTF. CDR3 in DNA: TGTGCCAGCAGCTTAGGAGCGGCTGGGGCCAACGTCCTGACTTTC.

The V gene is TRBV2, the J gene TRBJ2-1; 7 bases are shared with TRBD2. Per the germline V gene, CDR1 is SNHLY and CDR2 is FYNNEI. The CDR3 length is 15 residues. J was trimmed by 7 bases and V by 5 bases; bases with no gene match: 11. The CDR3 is CASSQGELAKNEQFF. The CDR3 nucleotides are TGTGCCAGCAGTCAAGGAGAACTAGCGAAGAATGAGCAGTTCTTC.

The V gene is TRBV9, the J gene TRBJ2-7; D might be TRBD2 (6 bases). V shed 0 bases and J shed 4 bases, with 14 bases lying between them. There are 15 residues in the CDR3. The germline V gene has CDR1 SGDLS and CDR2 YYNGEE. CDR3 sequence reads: CASSVDGGGQYEQYF. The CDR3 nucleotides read TGTGCCAGCAGCGTAGACGGAGGAGGGCAATACGAGCAGTACTTC.

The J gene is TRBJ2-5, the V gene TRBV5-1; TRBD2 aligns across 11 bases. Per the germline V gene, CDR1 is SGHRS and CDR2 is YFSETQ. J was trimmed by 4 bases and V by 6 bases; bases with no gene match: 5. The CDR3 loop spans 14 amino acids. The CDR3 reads CASNRLAGRETQYF. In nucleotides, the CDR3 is TGCGCCAGCAATAGACTAGCGGGAAGAGAGACCCAGTACTTC.

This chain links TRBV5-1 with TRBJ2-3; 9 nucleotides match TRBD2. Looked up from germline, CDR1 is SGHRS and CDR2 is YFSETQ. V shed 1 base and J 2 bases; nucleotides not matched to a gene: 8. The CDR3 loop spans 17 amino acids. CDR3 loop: CASSLTLAGLDTDTQYF. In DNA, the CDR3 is TGCGCCAGCAGCTTGACGCTAGCGGGACTAGACACAGATACGCAGTATTTT.

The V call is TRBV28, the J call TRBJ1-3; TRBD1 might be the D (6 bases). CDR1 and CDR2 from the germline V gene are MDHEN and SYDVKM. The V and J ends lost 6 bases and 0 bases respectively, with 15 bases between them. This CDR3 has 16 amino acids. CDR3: CASRTGGAPSGNTIYF. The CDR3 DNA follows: TGTGCCAGCAGAACTGGGGGGGCCCCCTCTGGAAACACCATATATTTT. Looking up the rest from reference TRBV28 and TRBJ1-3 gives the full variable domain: DVKVTQSSRYLVKRTGEKVFLECVQDMDHENMFWYRQDPGLGLRLIYFSYDVKMKEKGDIPEGYSVSREKKERFSLILESASTNQTSMYLCASRTGGAPSGNTIYFGEGSWLTVV.